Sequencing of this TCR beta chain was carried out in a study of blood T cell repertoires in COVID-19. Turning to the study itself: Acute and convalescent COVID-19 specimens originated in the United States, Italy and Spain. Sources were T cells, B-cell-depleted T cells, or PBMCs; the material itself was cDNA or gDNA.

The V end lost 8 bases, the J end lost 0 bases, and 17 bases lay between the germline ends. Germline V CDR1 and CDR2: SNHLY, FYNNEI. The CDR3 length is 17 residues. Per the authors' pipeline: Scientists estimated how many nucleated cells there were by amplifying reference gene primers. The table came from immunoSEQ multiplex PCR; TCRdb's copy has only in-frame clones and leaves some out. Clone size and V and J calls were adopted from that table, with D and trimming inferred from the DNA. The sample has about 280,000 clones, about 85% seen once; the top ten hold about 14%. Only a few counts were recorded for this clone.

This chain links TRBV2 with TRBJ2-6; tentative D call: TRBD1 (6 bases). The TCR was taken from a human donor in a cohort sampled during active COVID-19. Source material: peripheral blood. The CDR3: CASGTGQLTSGANVLTF. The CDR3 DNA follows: TGTGCCAGCGGAACGGGACAACTCACCTCTGGGGCCAACGTCCTGACTTTC.